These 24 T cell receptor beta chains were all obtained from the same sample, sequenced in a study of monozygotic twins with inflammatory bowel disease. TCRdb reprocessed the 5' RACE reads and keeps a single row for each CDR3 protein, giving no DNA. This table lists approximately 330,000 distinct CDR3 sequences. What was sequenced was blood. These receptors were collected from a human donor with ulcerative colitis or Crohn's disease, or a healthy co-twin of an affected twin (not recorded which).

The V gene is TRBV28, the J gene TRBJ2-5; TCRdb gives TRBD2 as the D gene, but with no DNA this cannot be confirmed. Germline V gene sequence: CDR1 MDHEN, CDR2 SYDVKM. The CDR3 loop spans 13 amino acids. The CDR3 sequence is CASRERPTETQYF.

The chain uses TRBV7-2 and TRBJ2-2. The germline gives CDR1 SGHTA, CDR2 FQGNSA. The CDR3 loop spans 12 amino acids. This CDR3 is CASSPYTGELFF. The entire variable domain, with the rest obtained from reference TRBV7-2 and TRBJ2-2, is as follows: GAGVSQSPSNKVTEKGKDVELRCDPISGHTALYWYRQSLGQGLEFLIYFQGNSAPDKSGLPSDRFSAERTGGSVSTLTIQRTQQEDSAVYLCASSPYTGELFFGEGSRLTVL.

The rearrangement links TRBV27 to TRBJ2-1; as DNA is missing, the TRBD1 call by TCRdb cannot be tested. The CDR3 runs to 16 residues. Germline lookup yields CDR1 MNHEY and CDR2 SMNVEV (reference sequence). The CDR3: CASSPFYGGVFNEQFF.

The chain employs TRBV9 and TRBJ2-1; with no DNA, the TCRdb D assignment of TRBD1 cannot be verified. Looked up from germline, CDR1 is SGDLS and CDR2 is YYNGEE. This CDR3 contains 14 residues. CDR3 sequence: CASSVGSGNNEQFF.

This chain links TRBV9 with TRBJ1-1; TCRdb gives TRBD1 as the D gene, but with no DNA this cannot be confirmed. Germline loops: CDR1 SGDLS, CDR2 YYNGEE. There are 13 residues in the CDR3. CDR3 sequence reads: CASSSGTDTEAFF.

The CDR3 loop is CASRHLGQGLAKNIQYF. The V call is TRBV4-1, the J call TRBJ2-4; TCRdb calls TRBD1, which cannot be checked without DNA. Germline values: CDR1 MGHRA, CDR2 YSYEKL. The CDR3 consists of 17 residues.

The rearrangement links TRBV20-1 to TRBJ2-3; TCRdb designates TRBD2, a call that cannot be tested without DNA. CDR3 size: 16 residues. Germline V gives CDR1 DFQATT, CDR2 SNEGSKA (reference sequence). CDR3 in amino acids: CSANGLAGGSTDTQYF.

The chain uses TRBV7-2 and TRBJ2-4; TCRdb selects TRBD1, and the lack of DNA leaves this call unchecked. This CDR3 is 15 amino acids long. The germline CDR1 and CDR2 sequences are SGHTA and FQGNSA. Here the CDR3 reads CASSENRGSGDIQYF.

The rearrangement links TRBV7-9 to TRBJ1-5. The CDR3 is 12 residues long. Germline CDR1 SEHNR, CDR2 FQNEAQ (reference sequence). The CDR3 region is CASSLGSGPQHF.

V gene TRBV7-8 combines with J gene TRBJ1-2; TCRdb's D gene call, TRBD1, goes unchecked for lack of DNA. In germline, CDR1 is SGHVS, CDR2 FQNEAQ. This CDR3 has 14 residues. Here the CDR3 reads CASSLVGVVYGYTF. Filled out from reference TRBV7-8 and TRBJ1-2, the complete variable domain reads GAGVSQSPRYKVAKRGQDVALRCDPISGHVSLFWYQQALGQGPEFLTYFQNEAQLDKSGLPSDRFFAERPEGSVSTLKIQRTQQEDSAVYLCASSLVGVVYGYTFGSGTRLTVV.

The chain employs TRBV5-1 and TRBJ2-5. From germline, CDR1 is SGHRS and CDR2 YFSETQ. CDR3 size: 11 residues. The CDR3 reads CASRYTETQYF.

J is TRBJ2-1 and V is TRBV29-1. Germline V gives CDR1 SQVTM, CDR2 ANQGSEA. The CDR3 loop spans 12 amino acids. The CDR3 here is CSVDGLYNEQFF.

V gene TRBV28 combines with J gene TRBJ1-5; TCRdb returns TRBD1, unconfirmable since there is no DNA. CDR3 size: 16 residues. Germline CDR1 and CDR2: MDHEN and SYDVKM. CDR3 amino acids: CASSFAPGAVNQPQHF.

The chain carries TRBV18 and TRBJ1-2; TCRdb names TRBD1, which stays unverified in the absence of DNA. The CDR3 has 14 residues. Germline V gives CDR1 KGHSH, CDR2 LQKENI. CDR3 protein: CASSPNPGTGTHTF.

CDR3 in amino acids: CATRNTGTGAAGELFF. The chain links TRBV24-1 to TRBJ2-2; TCRdb names TRBD1, which stays unverified in the absence of DNA. In germline, CDR1 is KGHDR, CDR2 SFDVKD. The CDR3 loop spans 16 amino acids.

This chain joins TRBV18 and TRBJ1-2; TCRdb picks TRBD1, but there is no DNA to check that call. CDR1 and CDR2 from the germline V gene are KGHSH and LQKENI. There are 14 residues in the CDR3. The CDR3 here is CASSLGQEPYGYTF.

The CDR3 reads CASSQGFLTGISTDTQYF. The genes are TRBV4-3 and TRBJ2-3; as DNA is missing, the TRBD1 call by TCRdb cannot be tested. This CDR3 comprises 18 residues. CDR1 and CDR2 from the germline V gene are LGHNA and YSLEER.

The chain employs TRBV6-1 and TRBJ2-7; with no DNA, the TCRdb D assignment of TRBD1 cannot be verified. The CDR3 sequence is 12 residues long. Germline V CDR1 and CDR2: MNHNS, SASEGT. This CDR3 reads CASRTGINEQYF.

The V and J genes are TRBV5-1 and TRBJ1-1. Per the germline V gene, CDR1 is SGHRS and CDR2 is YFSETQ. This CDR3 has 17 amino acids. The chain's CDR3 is CASSFQVTGGSNTEAFF.

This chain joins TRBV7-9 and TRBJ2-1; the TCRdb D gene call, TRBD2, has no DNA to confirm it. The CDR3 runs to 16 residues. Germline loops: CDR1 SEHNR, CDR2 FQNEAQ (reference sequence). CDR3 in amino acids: CASSAGRTSAYNEQFF.

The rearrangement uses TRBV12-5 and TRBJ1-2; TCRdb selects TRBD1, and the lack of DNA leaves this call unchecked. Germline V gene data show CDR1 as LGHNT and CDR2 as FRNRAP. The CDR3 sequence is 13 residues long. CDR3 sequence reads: CASGLSGPRGYTF. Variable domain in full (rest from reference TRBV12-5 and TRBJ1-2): DARVTQTPRHKVTEMGQEVTMRCQPILGHNTVFWYRQTMMQGLELLAYFRNRAPLDDSGMPKDRFSAEMPDATLATLKIQPSEPRDSAVYFCASGLSGPRGYTFGSGTRLTVV.

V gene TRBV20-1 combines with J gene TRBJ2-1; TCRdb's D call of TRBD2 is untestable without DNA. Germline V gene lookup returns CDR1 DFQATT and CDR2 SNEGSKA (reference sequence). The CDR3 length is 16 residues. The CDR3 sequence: CSASLAGAQYDNEQFF.

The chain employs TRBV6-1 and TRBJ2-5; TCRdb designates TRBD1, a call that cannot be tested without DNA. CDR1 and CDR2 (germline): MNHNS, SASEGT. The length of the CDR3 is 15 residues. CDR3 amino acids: CASRAAGTPGETQYF.

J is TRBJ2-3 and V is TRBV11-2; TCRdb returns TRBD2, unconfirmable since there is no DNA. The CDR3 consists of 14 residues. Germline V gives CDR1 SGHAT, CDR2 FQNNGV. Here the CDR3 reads CASSLQRFTDTQYF.